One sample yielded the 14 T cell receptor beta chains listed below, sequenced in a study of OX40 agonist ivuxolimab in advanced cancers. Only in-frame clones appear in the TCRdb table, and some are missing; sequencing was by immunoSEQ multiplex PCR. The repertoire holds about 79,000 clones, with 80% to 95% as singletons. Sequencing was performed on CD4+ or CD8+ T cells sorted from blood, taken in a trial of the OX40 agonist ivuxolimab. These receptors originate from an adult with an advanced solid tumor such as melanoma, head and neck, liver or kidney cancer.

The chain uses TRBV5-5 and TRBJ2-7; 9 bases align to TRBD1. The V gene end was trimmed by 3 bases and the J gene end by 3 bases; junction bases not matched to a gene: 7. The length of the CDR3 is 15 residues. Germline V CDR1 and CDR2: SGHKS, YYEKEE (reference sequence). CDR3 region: CASSSPGQGVYEQYF. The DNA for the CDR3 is TGTGCCAGCAGCTCGCCGGGACAGGGAGTCTACGAGCAGTACTTC.

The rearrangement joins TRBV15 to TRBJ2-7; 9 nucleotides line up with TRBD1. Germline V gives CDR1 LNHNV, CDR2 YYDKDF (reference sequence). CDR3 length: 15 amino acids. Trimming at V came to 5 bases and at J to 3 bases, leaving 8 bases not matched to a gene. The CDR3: CATSGQGQGLYEQYF. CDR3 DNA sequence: TGTGCCACCAGCGGCCAGGGACAGGGCCTCTACGAGCAGTACTTC.

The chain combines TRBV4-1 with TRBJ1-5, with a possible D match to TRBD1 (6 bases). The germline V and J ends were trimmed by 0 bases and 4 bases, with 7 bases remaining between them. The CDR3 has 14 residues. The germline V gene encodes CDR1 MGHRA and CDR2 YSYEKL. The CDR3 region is CASSQEQGNQPQHF. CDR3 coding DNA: TGCGCCAGCAGCCAAGAACAGGGAAATCAGCCCCAGCATTTT.

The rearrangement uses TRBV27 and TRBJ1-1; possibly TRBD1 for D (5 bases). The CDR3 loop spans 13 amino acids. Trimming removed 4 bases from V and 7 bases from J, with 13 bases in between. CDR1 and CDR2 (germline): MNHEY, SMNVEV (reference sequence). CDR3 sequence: CASSYIGTSEAFF. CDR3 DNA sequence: TGTGCCAGCAGTTACATCGGGACTAGTGAAGCTTTCTTT.

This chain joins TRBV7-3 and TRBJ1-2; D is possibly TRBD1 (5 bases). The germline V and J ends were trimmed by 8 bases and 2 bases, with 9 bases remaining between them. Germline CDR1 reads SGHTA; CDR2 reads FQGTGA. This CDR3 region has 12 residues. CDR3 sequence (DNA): TGTGCCAGCGTAGAGGGGAACTATGGCTACACCTTC. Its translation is CASVEGNYGYTF.

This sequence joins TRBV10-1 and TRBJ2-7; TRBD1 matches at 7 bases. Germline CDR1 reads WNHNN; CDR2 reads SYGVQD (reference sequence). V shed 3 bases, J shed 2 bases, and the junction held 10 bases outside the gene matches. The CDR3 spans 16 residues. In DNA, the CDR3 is TGCGCCAGCAGTGATGGGCTTACAGGGGCCGCCTACGAGCAGTACTTC. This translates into CASSDGLTGAAYEQYF.

The CDR3 DNA reads TGTGCCAGCAGTTACCTCGCAGAAGGCCCCGGGGAGCTGTTTTTT. Protein: CASSYLAEGPGELFF. The chain employs TRBV6-5 and TRBJ2-2, with D hard to call. The germline V gene encodes CDR1 MNHEY and CDR2 SVGAGI. The V gene lost 2 bases and the J gene lost 6 bases, with 13 bases spanning the gap. This CDR3 is built from 15 residues.

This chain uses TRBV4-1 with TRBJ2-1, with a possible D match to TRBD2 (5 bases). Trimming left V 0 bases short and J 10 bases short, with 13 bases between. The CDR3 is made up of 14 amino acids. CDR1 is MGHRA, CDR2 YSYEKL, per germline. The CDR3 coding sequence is TGCGCCAGCAGCCAAGAAATCCTAGCTCGGGAGCAGTTCTTC. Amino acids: CASSQEILAREQFF.

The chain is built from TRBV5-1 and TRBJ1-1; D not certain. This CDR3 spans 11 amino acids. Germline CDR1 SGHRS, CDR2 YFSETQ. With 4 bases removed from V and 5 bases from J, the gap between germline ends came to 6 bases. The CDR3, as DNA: TGCGCCAGCAGCCTTGGTACTGAAGCTTTCTTT. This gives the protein CASSLGTEAFF. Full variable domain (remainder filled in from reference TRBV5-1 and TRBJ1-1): KAGVTQTPRYLIKTRGQQVTLSCSPISGHRSVSWYQQTPGQGLQFLFEYFSETQRNKGNFPGRFSGRQFSNSRSEMNVSTLELGDSALYLCASSLGTEAFFGQGTRLTVV.

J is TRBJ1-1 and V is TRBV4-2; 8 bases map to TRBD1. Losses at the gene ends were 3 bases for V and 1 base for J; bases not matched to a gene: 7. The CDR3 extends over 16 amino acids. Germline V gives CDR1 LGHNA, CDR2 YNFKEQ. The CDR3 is CASSQGQVDPNTEAFF. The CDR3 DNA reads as TGTGCCAGCAGCCAGGGACAGGTAGATCCGAACACTGAAGCTTTCTTT.

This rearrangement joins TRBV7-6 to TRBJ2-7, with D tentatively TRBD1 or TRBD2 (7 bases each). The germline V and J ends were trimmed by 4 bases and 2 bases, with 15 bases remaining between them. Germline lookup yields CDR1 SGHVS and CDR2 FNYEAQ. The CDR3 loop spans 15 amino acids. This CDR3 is CASSSGQGGTYEQYF. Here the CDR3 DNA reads TGTGCCAGCAGCTCCGGCCAGGGGGGGACCTACGAGCAGTACTTC.

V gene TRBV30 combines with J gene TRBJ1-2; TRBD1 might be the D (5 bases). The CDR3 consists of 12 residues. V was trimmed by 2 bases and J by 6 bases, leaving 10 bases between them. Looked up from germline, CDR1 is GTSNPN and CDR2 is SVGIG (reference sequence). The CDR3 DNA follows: TGTGCCTGGAGTAAGGGGTATCATGGCTACACCTTC. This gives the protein CAWSKGYHGYTF. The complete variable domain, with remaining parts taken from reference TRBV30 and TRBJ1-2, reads SQTIHQWPATLVQPVGSPLSLECTVEGTSNPNLYWYRQAAGRGLQLLFYSVGIGQISSEVPQNLSASRPQDRQFILSSKKLLLSDSGFYLCAWSKGYHGYTFGSGTRLTVV.

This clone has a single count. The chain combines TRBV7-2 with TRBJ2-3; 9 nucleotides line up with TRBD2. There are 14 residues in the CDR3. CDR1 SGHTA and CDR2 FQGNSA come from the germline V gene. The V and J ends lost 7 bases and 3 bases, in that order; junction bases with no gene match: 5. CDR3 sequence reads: CASTLAGTTDTQYF. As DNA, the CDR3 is TGTGCCAGCACTCTAGCGGGGACAACAGATACGCAGTATTTT.

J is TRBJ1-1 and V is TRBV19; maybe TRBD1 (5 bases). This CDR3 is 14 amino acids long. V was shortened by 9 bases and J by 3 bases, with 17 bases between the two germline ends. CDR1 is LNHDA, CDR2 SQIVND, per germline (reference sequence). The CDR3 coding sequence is TGTGCCAGCCCCCCGGGACGACACCACACTGAAGCTTTCTTT. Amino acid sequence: CASPPGRHHTEAFF.